The clone carrying this T cell receptor beta chain was detected a few times. The antigen remains unidentified. This CDR3 spans 15 amino acids. The V and J ends lost 7 bases and 0 bases respectively, with 13 bases between them. CDR1 is MNHNS and CDR2 is SASEGT in the germline V gene. This record belongs to a study of identical twins. TCRdb reanalysed the 5' RACE reads using MiXCR and keeps one entry per CDR3 protein. The sample shows 600,000 to 850,000 distinct CDR3 sequences, 15% to 20% of them seen only once. Points from the study as a whole: Twins shared beta out-of-frame sequences in excess, but this excess was weaker.

These data were likewise used in another study, on T cells expressing NK-cell markers.

Input material: PBMCs. The chain has TRBV6-1 and TRBJ2-1; D not certain. This TCR came from a woman younger than 30 in good health. Here the CDR3 DNA reads TGTGCCAGCACGGGTGGGCTGGACTCCTACAATGAGCAGTTCTTC. Translation gives CASTGGLDSYNEQFF.